The rows below give T cell receptor beta chains drawn from one sample of a study of blood T cell repertoires in COVID-19. The assay was immunoSEQ multiplex PCR, and TCRdb's table has in-frame clones only and misses some. Of hundreds of thousands of clones listed, about 89% were seen once; the top ten hold around 6.9%. The sequencing sample was made of peripheral blood. The receptor set was obtained from a man in his sixties who had recovered from COVID-19. Each CDR3 is given with its conserved first and last residue. A D gene is named only where the DNA matches it firmly. Clone size is shown for a subset of rows, as once, few, many or a class of expanded clone.

>NA|TRBJ1-2|TRBV7-9|NA
TGTGCCAGCAGCGCCAGGGACTATGGCTACACCTTC
CASSARDYGYTF
>NA|TRBJ1-4|TRBV6-5|NA
TGTGCCAGCAGCGACCCGGGACACTCTAATGAAAAACTGTTTTTT
CASSDPGHSNEKLFF
>NA|TRBJ2-7|TRBV6-5|NA
TGTGCCAGCAGTTATGCCCCCAGGGGAACCTACGAGCAGTACTTC
CASSYAPRGTYEQYF
>TRBD1|TRBJ2-7|TRBV5-4|NA
TGTGCCAGCAGCTTGGGTAGGGGGCGCCCCTACGAGCAGTACTTC
CASSLGRGRPYEQYF
>NA|TRBJ1-6|TRBV28|NA
TGTGCCAGCAGAGGGGATAGTAATTCACCCCTCCACTTT
CASRGDSNSPLHF
>TRBD2|TRBJ2-2|TRBV7-9|NA
TGTGCCAGCAGCACTATAGCGGGGGGTGTCACCGGGGAGCTGTTTTTT
CASSTIAGGVTGELFF
>NA|TRBJ2-7|TRBV6-5|NA
TGTGCCAGCAGTTACTTGGGCAGTGAGGGGCAGTACTTC
CASSYLGSEGQYF
>NA|TRBJ1-5|TRBV19|NA
TGTGCCAGTAGTCTCCGGGATCCGGGGGGGAATCAGCCCCAGCATTTT
CASSLRDPGGNQPQHF
>NA|TRBJ2-4|TRBV28|NA
TGTGCCAGCAGCTCGACAGATTTGCAAAACATTCAGTACTTC
CASSSTDLQNIQYF
>NA|TRBJ1-6|TRBV10-3|NA
TGTGCCATCAACAGGGCAGCCAGATCACCCCTCCACTTT
CAINRAARSPLHF
>NA|TRBJ1-3|TRBV6-1|NA
TGTGCCAGCAGTGAGACAGTTGGAAACACCATATATTTT
CASSETVGNTIYF
>TRBD1|TRBJ1-2|TRBV29-1|NA
TGCAGCGTCAACAAGGTCGCAGGGGGCAAAAACTATGGCTACACCTTC
CSVNKVAGGKNYGYTF
>TRBD2|TRBJ2-6|TRBV9|once
TGTGCCAGCAGCCAACTAGCGGGGGTCTCTGGGGCCAACGTCCTGACTTTC
CASSQLAGVSGANVLTF
>NA|TRBJ1-6|TRBV2|once
TGTGCCAGCAGCAGTAATAATTCACCCCTCCACTTT
CASSSNNSPLHF
>NA|TRBJ2-5|TRBV3-1/TRBV3-2|NA
TGTGCCAGCAGCCATGGAGAGGAGACCCAGTACTTC
CASSHGEETQYF